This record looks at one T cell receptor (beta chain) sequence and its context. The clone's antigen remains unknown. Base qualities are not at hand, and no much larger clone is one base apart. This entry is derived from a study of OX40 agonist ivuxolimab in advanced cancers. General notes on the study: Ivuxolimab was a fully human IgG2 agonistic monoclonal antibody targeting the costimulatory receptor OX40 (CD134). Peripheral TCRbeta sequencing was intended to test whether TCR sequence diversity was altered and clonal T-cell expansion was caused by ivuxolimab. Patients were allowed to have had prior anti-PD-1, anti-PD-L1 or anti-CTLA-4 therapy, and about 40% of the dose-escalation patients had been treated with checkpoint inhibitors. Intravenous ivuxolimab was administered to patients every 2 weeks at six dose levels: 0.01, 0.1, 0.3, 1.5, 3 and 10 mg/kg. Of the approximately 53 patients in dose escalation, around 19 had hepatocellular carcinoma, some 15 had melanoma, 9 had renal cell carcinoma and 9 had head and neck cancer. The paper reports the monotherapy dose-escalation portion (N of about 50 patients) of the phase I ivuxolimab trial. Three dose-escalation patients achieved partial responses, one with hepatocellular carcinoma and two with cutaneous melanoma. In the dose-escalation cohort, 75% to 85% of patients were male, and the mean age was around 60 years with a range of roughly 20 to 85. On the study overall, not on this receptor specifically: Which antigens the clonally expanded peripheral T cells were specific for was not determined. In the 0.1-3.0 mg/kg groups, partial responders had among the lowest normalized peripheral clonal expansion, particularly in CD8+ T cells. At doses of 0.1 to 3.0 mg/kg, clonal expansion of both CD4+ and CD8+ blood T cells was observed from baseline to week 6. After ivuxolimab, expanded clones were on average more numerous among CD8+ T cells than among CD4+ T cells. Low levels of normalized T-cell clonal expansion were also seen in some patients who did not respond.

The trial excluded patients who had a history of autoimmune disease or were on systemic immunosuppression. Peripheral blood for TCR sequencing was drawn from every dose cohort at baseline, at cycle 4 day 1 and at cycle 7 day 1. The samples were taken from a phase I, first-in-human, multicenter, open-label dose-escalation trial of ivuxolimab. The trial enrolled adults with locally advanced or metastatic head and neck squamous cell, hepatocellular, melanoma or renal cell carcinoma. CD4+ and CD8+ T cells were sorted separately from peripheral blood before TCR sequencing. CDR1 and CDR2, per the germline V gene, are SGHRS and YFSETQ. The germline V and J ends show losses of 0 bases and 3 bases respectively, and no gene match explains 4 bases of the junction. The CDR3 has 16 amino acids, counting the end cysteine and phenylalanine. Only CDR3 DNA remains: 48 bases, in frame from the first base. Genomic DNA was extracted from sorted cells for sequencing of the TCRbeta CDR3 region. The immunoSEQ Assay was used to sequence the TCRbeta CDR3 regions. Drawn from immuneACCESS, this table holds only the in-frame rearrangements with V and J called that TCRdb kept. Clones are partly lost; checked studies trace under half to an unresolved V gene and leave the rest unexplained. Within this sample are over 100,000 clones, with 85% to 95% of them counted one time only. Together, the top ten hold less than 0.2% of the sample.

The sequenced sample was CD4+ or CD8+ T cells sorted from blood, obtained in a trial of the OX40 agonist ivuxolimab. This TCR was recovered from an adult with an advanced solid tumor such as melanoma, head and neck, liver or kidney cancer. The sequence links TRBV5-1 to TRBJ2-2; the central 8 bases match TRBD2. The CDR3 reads CASSLVAGGHTGELFF. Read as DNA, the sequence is TGCGCCAGCAGCTTGGTCGCGGGAGGACACACCGGGGAGCTGTTTTTT.